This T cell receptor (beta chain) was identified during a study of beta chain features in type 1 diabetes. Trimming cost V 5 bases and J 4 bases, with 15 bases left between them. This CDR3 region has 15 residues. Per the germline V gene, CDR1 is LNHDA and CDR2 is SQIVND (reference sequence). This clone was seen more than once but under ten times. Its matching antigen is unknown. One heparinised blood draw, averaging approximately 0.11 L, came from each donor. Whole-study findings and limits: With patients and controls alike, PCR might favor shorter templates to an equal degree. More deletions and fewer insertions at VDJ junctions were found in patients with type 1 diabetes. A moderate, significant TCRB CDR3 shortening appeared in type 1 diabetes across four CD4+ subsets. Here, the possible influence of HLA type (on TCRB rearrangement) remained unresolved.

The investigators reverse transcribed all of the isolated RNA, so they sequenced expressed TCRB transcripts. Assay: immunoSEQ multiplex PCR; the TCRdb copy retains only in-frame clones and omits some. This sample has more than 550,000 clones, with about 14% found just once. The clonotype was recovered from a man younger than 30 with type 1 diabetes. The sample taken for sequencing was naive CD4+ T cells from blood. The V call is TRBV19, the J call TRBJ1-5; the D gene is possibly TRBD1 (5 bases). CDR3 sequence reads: CASSVVGRGNQPQHF. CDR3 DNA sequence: TGTGCCAGTAGTGTGGTTGGTAGGGGAAATCAGCCCCAGCATTTT. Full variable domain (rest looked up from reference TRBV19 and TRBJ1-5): DGGITQSPKYLFRKEGQNVTLSCEQNLNHDAMYWYRQDPGQGLRLIYYSQIVNDFQKGDIAEGYSVSREKKESFPLTVTSAQKNPTAFYLCASSVVGRGNQPQHFGDGTRLSIL.